Below, 22 T cell receptor beta chains from the same sample are listed, as sequenced in a study of shared clonotypes between healthy human individuals (dated by TCRdb to 2018 to 2020). Library prep was done by the immunoSEQ multiplex PCR assay. This is the immuneACCESS table as TCRdb keeps it, with only in-frame sequences that have V and J called. A part of the clones is gone; compared with another copy, unresolved V genes explain less than half, and the rest is unexplained. Present in this sample are about 2.3 million clones, approximately 93% of which were seen just once. 0.35% to 0.5% of the sample is held by the ten biggest clonotypes. The sample was naive CD4+ T cells from PBMCs. The cell subset or site label, read with the paper, signifies: CD45RA+ positively selected. These receptors came from a young man in good health. Some clones in this sample may be carry-over from other donors' samples.

In this sample, this clone turned up once. The same CDR3 arises from other DNA sequences in this sample as well. The chain couples TRBV27 to TRBJ1-1; the D is unclear. CDR1 MNHEY and CDR2 SMNVEV come from the germline V gene (reference sequence). CDR3 size: 14 residues. V lost 1 base and J 3 bases, leaving 9 bases between the germline ends. CDR3 residues: CASSLYRRDTEAFF. The CDR3 DNA follows: TGTGCCAGCAGTTTATATAGGAGGGACACTGAAGCTTTCTTT.

This sequence joins TRBV6-1 and TRBJ2-5; D is unresolved. The CDR3 is 14 residues long. The V gene's germline CDR1 is MNHNS and CDR2 SASEGT. The V end was cut by 6 bases, the J end by 2 bases, with 13 bases between. CDR3 DNA: TGTGCCAGCAGGGGATCCACCTATCAAGAGACCCAGTACTTC. It specifies CASRGSTYQETQYF.

CDR3 protein: CSVPSERGAYEQYF. Here the CDR3 DNA reads TGCAGCGTCCCGAGCGAGCGAGGTGCCTACGAGCAGTACTTC. The chain uses TRBV29-1 and TRBJ2-7; D is unclear. Germline CDR1 SQVTM, CDR2 ANQGSEA. Trimming removed 6 bases at V and 2 bases at J, with 17 bases between. The CDR3 contains 14 residues.

This clone was counted between two and nine times. J is TRBJ1-1 and V is TRBV5-1; tentative D call: TRBD1 (6 bases). V was pared by 0 bases and J by 9 bases, with 12 bases between. The germline V gene has CDR1 SGHRS and CDR2 YFSETQ. The CDR3 is made up of 13 amino acids. The chain's CDR3 is CASSLETGAQAFF. Here the CDR3 DNA reads TGCGCCAGCAGCTTGGAGACAGGAGCGCAAGCTTTCTTT.

CDR3 DNA: TGTGCCAGTAACGATAACCCGGGACGAGGGACTGAAGCTTTCTTT. Protein: CASNDNPGRGTEAFF. V is TRBV19 and J is TRBJ1-1; perhaps TRBD1 as D (5 bases). In germline, CDR1 is LNHDA, CDR2 SQIVND (reference sequence). The CDR3 consists of 15 residues. V dropped 7 bases and J dropped 5 bases, with 20 bases sitting between them.

Details on this clone: Within the sample, other DNA sequences also encode this same CDR3. The chain recombines TRBV6-5 with TRBJ1-5; tentatively, D is TRBD1 (5 bases). In germline, CDR1 is MNHEY, CDR2 SVGAGI. Trimming removed 6 bases at V and 0 bases at J, with 12 bases between. This CDR3 has 15 residues. The CDR3 nucleotides are TGTGCCAGCAGCCCACGAGGGGTTAGCAATCAGCCCCAGCATTTT. It yields the protein CASSPRGVSNQPQHF.

The chain couples TRBV6-6 to TRBJ2-1, with 9 bases that match TRBD2. V shed 10 bases, J shed 4 bases, and the junction held 5 bases outside the gene matches. This CDR3 is 13 amino acids long. Germline assignment: CDR1 MNHNY and CDR2 SVGAGI (reference sequence). CDR3 coding DNA: TGTGCCACCGGGACTAGCCGATACAATGAGCAGTTCTTC. Encoded protein: CATGTSRYNEQFF.

A word on this clone: The sample carries other DNA sequences with the same CDR3. This sequence joins TRBV6-5 and TRBJ2-1; 9 nucleotides align to TRBD2. Unmatched junction bases numbered 8, after V lost 0 bases and J lost 8 bases. Germline lookup yields CDR1 MNHEY and CDR2 SVGAGI. The CDR3 has 16 amino acids. The CDR3 sequence: CASSYSAGGPSYEQFF. CDR3 DNA: TGTGCCAGCAGTTACTCGGCGGGAGGGCCTAGTTATGAGCAGTTCTTC.

This clone was seen just once. In DNA, the CDR3 is TGTGCCAGCAGCTTAGTTTCAGGGCCCACAGATACGCAGTATTTT. Translating gives CASSLVSGPTDTQYF. V gene TRBV7-9 combines with J gene TRBJ2-3, with D perhaps TRBD1 (5 bases). The germline CDR1 and CDR2 sequences are SEHNR and FQNEAQ (reference sequence). The CDR3 loop spans 15 amino acids. V lost 1 base, J lost 2 bases, and 10 bases lay in between.

This chain joins TRBV10-3 and TRBJ2-3, with 7 nucleotides matching TRBD1. The germline CDR1 and CDR2 sequences are ENHRY and SYGVKD. The CDR3 loop spans 14 amino acids. J lost 1 base, V lost 5 bases, and 3 bases had no gene match. DNA for the CDR3: TGTGCCATCAGTAATACAGGGGGCACAGATACGCAGTATTTT. This codes for CAISNTGGTDTQYF.

This chain uses TRBV5-1 with TRBJ2-4; TRBD2 might be the D (6 bases). Germline V gene lookup returns CDR1 SGHRS and CDR2 YFSETQ. V was shortened by 1 base and J by 7 bases, with 15 bases between the two germline ends. The CDR3 contains 15 residues. CDR3 in amino acids: CASSLTPEGRNIQYF. In DNA, the CDR3 is TGCGCCAGCAGCTTGACCCCGGAGGGGAGGAACATTCAGTACTTC.

This sequence joins TRBV5-1 and TRBJ2-3; no reliable D call. Germline-derived CDR1 and CDR2 are SGHRS and YFSETQ. The V and J ends lost 1 base and 2 bases respectively, with 11 bases between them. This CDR3 has 15 residues. The CDR3 coding sequence is TGCGCCAGCAGCTTGTTGGTGGGTACCACAGATACGCAGTATTTT. Protein: CASSLLVGTTDTQYF.

V and J are TRBV19 and TRBJ2-7; 8 bases are a match to TRBD2. The germline gives CDR1 LNHDA, CDR2 SQIVND (reference sequence). The length of the CDR3 is 15 residues. J was trimmed by 3 bases and V by 5 bases; bases with no gene match: 9. Written as DNA, the CDR3 is TGTGCCAGTAGTGCGGGAGGAAAGGGAAACTACGAGCAGTACTTC. It is translated as CASSAGGKGNYEQYF.

This clone has just a few counts. The CDR3 is CASSFEGAWQPQHF. The DNA for the CDR3 is TGTGCCAGCAGCTTTGAGGGGGCTTGGCAGCCCCAGCATTTT. The chain has TRBV7-9 and TRBJ1-5; 7 bases are shared with TRBD1. This CDR3 is built from 14 residues. J was trimmed by 7 bases and V by 3 bases; bases with no gene match: 6. CDR1 and CDR2 (germline): SEHNR, FQNEAQ (reference sequence).

The gene calls are TRBV7-9 and TRBJ1-1, with a possible D match to TRBD1 (6 bases). This CDR3 has 14 amino acids. Germline CDR1 SEHNR, CDR2 FQNEAQ (reference sequence). Trimming cost V 7 bases and J 1 base, with 13 bases left between them. The CDR3 DNA reads as TGTGCCAGCACCGATCGGGGGCGGAACACTGAAGCTTTCTTT. Encoded protein: CASTDRGRNTEAFF.

The gene calls are TRBV29-1 and TRBJ2-3; TRBD1 or TRBD2 may be the D gene (5 bases each). V lost 1 base, J lost 1 base, and 12 bases lay in between. The CDR3 is 15 amino acids. The germline V gene encodes CDR1 SQVTM and CDR2 ANQGSEA. The CDR3, as DNA: TGCAGCGTTGAAGGGGACCCCGGGGGCACAGATACGCAGTATTTT. It yields the protein CSVEGDPGGTDTQYF.

The genes are TRBV19 and TRBJ1-5, with a tentative D call TRBD1 (5 bases). V lost 9 bases and J lost 5, with 14 bases in between. Germline V lookup: CDR1 LNHDA, CDR2 SQIVND (reference sequence). The CDR3 has 13 amino acids. The CDR3 protein is CASRDEGYQPQHF. The CDR3 DNA reads as TGTGCCAGCCGGGACGAAGGTTATCAGCCCCAGCATTTT.

The V gene is TRBV28, the J gene TRBJ1-1, with D unresolved. CDR1 is MDHEN, CDR2 SYDVKM, per germline. V lost 6 bases and J lost 10, with 9 bases in between. This CDR3 region has 10 residues. The CDR3 sequence: CASRAARAFF. The CDR3 nucleotides are TGTGCCAGCAGGGCGGCGAGAGCTTTCTTT.

This rearrangement joins TRBV20-1 to TRBJ2-1, with TRBD2 identical over 7 bases. The CDR3 has 11 residues. Germline loops: CDR1 DFQATT, CDR2 SNEGSKA (reference sequence). V lost 6 bases, J lost 8 bases, and 4 bases stayed unmatched. DNA for the CDR3: TGCAGTGCGGGTCGGGAGGATGAGCAGTTCTTC. Translating it yields CSAGREDEQFF.

The J gene is TRBJ2-3, the V gene TRBV5-1; D remains unclear. Germline loops: CDR1 SGHRS, CDR2 YFSETQ. This CDR3 spans 15 amino acids. Deletions cut 7 bases from V and 0 bases from J, with 15 bases between. The CDR3, as DNA: TGCGCCAGCTGGACGTACAGCGCTAGCACAGATACGCAGTATTTT. It codes for CASWTYSASTDTQYF.

The V call is TRBV7-3, the J call TRBJ2-2; no firm D call. Trimming cost V 5 bases and J 6 bases, with 13 bases left between them. CDR1 is SGHTA and CDR2 is FQGTGA in the germline V gene. This CDR3 has 14 residues. The CDR3 spells CASSPGPPPGELFF. Here the CDR3 DNA reads TGTGCCAGCAGCCCAGGACCTCCACCCGGGGAGCTGTTTTTT.

The chain recombines TRBV5-5 with TRBJ2-5; 9 bases are a match to TRBD2. The length of the CDR3 is 15 residues. The junction had 4 bases not matched to a gene; V was cut back by 4 bases and J by 0 bases. Germline assignment: CDR1 SGHKS and CDR2 YYEKEE (reference sequence). The CDR3 nucleotides are TGTGCCAGCAGCCCTGGACTAGCGAACCAAGAGACCCAGTACTTC. Translating it yields CASSPGLANQETQYF.